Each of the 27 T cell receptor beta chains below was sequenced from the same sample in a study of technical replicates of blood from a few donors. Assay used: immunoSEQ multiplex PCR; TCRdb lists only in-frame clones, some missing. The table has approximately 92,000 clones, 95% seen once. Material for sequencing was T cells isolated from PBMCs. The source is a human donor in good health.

The CDR3 is CASASRDSLAKNIQYF. The CDR3 DNA reads as TGTGCCAGCGCCTCCCGGGACTCCCTAGCCAAAAACATTCAGTACTTC. The chain is built from TRBV5-4 and TRBJ2-4; perhaps TRBD2 as D (6 bases). Germline V lookup: CDR1 SGHNT, CDR2 YYREEE (reference sequence). Trimming removed 7 bases from V and 0 bases from J, with 17 bases in between. The CDR3 has 16 residues.

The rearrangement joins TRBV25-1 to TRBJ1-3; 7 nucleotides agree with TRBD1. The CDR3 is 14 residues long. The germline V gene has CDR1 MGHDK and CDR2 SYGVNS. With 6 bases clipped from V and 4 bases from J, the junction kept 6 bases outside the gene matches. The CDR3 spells CASRATGRGNTIYF. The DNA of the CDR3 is TGTGCCAGCAGGGCGACAGGGCGCGGAAACACCATATATTTT. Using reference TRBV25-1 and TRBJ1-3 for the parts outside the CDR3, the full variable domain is EADIYQTPRYLVIGTGKKITLECSQTMGHDKMYWYQQDPGMELHLIHYSYGVNSTEKGDLSSESTVSRIRTEHFPLTLESARPSHTSQYLCASRATGRGNTIYFGEGSWLTVV.

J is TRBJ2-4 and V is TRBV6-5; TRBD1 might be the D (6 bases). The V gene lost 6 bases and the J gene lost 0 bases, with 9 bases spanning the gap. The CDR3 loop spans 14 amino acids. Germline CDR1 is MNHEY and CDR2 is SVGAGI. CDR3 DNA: TGTGCCAGCAGCTCGGACAGAGCCAAAAACATTCAGTACTTC. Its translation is CASSSDRAKNIQYF.

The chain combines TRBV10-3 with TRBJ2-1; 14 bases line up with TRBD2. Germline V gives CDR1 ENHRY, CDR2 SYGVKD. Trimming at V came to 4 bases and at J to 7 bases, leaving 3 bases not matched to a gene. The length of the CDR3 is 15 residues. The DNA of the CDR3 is TGTGCCATCAGTGGTGGGACTAGCGGGAGAAATGAGCAGTTCTTC. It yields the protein CAISGGTSGRNEQFF.

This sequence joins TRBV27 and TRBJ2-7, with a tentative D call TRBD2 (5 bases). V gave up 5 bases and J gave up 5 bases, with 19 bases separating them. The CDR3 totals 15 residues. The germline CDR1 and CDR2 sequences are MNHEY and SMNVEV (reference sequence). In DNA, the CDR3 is TGTGCCAGCAGTCCCGGGATGATCAGAGGGAACGAGCAGTACTTC. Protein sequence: CASSPGMIRGNEQYF.

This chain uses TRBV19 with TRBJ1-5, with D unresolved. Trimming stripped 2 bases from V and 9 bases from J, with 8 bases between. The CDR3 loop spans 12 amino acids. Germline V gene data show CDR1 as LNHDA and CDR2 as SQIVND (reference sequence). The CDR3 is CASSIIPLPQHF. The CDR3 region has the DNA TGTGCCAGTAGTATAATTCCCTTGCCCCAGCATTTT.

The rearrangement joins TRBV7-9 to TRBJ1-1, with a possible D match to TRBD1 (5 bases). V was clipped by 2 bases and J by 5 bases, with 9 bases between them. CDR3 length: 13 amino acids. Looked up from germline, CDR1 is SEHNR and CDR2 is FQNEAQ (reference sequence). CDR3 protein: CASSLYQGTEAFF. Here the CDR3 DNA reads TGTGCCAGCAGCTTATACCAGGGAACTGAAGCTTTCTTT.

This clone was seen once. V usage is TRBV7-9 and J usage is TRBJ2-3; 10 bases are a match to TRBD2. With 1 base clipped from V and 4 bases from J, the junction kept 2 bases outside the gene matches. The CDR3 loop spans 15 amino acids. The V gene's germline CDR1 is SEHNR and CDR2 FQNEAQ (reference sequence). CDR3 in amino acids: CASSLGLAGPDTQYF. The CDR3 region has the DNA TGTGCCAGCAGCTTAGGACTAGCGGGCCCAGATACGCAGTATTTT.

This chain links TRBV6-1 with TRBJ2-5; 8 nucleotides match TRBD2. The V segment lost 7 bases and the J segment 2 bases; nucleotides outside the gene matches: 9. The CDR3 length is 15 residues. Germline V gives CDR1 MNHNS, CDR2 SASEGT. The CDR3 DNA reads TGTGCCAGCACGGGTTCTAGCGGGCCACAAGAGACCCAGTACTTC. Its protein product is CASTGSSGPQETQYF.

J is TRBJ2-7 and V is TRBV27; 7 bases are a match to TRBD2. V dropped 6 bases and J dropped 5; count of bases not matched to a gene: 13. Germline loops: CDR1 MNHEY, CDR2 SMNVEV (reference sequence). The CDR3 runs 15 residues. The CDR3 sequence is CASSSLGGGRDEQYF. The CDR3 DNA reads TGTGCCAGCAGCTCCCTCGGCGGGGGACGTGACGAGCAGTACTTC.

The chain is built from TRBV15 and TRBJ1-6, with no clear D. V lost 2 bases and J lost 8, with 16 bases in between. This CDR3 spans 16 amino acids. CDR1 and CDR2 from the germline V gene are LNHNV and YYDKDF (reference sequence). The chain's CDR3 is CATSRSVREYHSPLHF. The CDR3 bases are TGTGCCACCAGCAGATCGGTGAGAGAGTACCATTCACCCCTCCACTTT.

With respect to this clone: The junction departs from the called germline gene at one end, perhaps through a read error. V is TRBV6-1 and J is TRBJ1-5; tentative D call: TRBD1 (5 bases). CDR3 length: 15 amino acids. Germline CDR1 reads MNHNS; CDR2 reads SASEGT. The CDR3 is CASSETAGGNQPQHF. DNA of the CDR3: TGTGCCAGTAGTGAGACGGCCGGGGGGAATCAGCCCCAGCATTTT.

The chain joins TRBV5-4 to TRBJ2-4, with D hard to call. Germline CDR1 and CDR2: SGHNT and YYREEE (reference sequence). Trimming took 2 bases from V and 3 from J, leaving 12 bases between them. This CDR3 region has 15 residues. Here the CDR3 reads CASSFWPPNKNIQYF. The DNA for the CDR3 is TGTGCCAGCAGCTTCTGGCCCCCCAACAAAAACATTCAGTACTTC.

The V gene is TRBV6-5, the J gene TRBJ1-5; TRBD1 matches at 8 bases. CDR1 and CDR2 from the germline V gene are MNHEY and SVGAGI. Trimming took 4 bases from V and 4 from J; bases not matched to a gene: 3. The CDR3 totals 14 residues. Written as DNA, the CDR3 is TGTGCCAGCAGTTCCCAGGGGGCAAATCAGCCCCAGCATTTT. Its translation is CASSSQGANQPQHF.

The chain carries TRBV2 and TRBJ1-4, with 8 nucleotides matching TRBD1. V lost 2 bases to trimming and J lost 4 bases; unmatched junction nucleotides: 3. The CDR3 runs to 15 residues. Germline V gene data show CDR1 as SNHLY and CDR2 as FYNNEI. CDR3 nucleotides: TGTGCCAGCAGTGAACTTGGACAGGGTAATGAAAAACTGTTTTTT. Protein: CASSELGQGNEKLFF.

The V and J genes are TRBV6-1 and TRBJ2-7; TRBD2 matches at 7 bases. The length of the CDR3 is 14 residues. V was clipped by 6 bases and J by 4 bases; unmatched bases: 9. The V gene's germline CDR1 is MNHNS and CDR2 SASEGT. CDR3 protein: CASRISGGSYEQYF. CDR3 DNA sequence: TGTGCCAGCAGAATCTCCGGCGGGAGTTACGAGCAGTACTTC.

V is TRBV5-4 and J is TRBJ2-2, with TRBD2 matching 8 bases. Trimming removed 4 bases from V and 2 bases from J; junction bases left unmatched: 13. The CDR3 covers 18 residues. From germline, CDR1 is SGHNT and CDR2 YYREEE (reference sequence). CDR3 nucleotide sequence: TGTGCCAGCAGCCTGGGATGGAGCGGGGGATCCAACACCGGGGAGCTGTTTTTT. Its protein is CASSLGWSGGSNTGELFF.

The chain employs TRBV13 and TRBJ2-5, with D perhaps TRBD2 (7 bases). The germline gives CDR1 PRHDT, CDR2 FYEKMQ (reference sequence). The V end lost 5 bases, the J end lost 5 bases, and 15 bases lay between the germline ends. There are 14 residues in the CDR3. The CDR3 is CASSPWGGQETQYF. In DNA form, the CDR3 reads TGTGCCAGCAGCCCCTGGGGGGGCCAGGAGACCCAGTACTTC.

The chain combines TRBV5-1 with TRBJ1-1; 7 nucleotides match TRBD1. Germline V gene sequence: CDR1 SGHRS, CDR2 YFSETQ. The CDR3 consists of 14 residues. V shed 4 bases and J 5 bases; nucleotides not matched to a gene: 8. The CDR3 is CASSVQGIGTEAFF. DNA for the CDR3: TGCGCCAGCAGCGTACAGGGGATCGGAACTGAAGCTTTCTTT.

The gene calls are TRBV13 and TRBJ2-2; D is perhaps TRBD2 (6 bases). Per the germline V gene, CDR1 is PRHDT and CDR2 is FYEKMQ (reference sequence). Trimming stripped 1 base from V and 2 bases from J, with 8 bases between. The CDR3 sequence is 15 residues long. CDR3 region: CASSLDGTNTGELFF. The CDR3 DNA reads TGTGCCAGCAGCTTAGATGGGACTAACACCGGGGAGCTGTTTTTT.

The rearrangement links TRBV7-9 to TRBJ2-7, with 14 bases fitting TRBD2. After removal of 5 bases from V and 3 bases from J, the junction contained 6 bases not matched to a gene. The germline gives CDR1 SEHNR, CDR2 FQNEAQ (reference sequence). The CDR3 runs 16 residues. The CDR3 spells CASSPGLAGGFYEQYF. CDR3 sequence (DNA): TGTGCCAGCAGCCCAGGACTAGCGGGAGGCTTCTACGAGCAGTACTTC.

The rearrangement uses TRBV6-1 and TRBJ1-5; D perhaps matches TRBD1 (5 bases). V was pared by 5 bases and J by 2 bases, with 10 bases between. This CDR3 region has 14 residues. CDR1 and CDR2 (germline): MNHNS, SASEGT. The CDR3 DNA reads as TGTGCCAGCAGTCAGGGCTTCGGCAATCAGCCCCAGCATTTT. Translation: CASSQGFGNQPQHF.

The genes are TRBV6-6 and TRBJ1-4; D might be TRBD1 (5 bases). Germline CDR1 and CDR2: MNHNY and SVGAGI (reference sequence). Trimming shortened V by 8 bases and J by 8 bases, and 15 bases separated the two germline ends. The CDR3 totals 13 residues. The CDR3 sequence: CASLSGRGEKLFF. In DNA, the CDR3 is TGTGCCAGCCTAAGTGGACGGGGGGAAAAACTGTTTTTT.

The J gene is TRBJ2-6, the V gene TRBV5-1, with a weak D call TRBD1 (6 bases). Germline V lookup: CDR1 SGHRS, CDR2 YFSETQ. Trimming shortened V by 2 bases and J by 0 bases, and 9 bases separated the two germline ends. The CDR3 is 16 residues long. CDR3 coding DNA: TGCGCCAGCAGCTTTACAGGGAGCTCTGGGGCCAACGTCCTGACTTTC. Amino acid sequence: CASSFTGSSGANVLTF.

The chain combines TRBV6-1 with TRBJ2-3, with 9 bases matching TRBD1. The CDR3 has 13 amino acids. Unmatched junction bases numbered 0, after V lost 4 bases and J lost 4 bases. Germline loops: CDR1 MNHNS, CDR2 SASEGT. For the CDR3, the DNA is TGTGCCAGCAGTGGACAGGGGGCAGATACGCAGTATTTT. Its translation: CASSGQGADTQYF.

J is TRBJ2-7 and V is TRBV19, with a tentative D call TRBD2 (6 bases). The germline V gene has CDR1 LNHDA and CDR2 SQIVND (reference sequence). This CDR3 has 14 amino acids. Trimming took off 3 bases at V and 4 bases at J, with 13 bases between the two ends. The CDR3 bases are TGTGCCAGTAGTATTCTTAGCGGACGGTACGAGCAGTACTTC. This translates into CASSILSGRYEQYF.

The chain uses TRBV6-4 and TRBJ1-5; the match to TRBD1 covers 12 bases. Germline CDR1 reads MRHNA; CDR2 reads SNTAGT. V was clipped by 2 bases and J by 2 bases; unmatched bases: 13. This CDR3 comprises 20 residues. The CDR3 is CASSDSRDRGRGGCNQPQHF. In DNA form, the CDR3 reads TGTGCCAGCAGTGACAGCCGGGACAGGGGGCGTGGGGGCTGCAATCAGCCCCAGCATTTT.